The subject of this entry is one T cell receptor beta chain. The V gene lost 8 bases and the J gene lost 3 bases, with 11 bases spanning the gap. The CDR3 has 12 residues. Germline V gene data show CDR1 as SGHDN and CDR2 as FVKESK. Genomic DNA provided the template from which TCR beta VDJ and CDR3 profiles were obtained. TCRdb ran MiXCR on the reads and lists one entry per CDR3 protein. The table lists about 160,000 distinct CDR3 sequences, more than 45% of them singletons, with roughly 2.8% in the top ten. The data originate from a study of CD8+CD57+ T cells in acquired aplastic anemia. Patients who underwent sequencing had shown CD8+CD57+ cell expansion by flow cytometry.

This chain links TRBV14 with TRBJ2-7; D is perhaps TRBD1 or TRBD2 (6 bases each). The sequence derives from a human donor with aplastic anemia. Sequenced: sorted CD4+, CD8+, or CD8+CD57+ T cells (not recorded which) from PBMCs. The CDR3 nucleotides read TGTGCCAGCGGGGGGCTAGTCTACGAGCAGTACTTC. Protein sequence: CASGGLVYEQYF.